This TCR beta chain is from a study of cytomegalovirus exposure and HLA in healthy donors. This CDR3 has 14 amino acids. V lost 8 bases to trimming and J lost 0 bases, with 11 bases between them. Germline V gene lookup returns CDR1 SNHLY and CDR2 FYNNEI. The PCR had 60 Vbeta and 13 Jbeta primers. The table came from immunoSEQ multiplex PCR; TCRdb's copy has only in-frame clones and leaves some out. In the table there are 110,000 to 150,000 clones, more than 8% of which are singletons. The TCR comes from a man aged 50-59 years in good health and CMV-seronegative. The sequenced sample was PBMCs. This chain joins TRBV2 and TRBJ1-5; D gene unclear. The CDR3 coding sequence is TGTGCCAGCCGCCCGGGAGTTAGCAATCAGCCCCAGCATTTT. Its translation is CASRPGVSNQPQHF.